These 6 T cell receptor beta chains were sequenced from one sample in a study of T cells in Graves' hyperthyroidism and ophthalmopathy. RNA transcripts yielded amplified TCR beta CDR3 regions. Initially, a first-round RT-PCR of the TCR CDR3 employed the HTBI primer set. TCRdb reprocessed the multiplex PCR reads via MiXCR and lists one record per CDR3 protein. The profile shows a few hundred thousand distinct CDR3 sequences, around a sixth of them singletons. Material for sequencing was blood. These receptors came from a woman aged 40 to 50 with Graves' ophthalmopathy.

Turning to this clonotype: This may arise from a read error, as a much more abundant clone is one base away. Here the CDR3 omits its conserved ending phenylalanine or tryptophan, so a read error is the likely source. The genes are TRBV7-8 and TRBJ2-6, with D tentatively TRBD2 (5 bases). This CDR3 contains 17 residues. V gave up 4 bases and J gave up 0 bases, with 13 bases separating them. CDR1 is SGHVS, CDR2 FQNEAQ, per germline. CDR3 sequence (DNA): TGTGCCAGCAGCTCCGGGAAGTTATTCTCTGGGGCCAACGTCCTGACTATC. Its protein product is CASSSGKLFSGANVLTI.

This clonotype was observed at least ten times. The chain combines TRBV20-1 with TRBJ2-2; unclear D gene. The length of the CDR3 is 15 residues. V was pared by 0 bases and J by 3 bases, with 11 bases between. CDR1 and CDR2 from the germline V gene are DFQATT and SNEGSKA (reference sequence). CDR3 amino acids: CSARDLLQDTGELFF. The CDR3 bases are TGCAGTGCTAGAGATTTACTACAAGACACCGGGGAGCTGTTTTTT.

This clonotype showed up many times. This chain links TRBV28 with TRBJ2-7; TRBD2 agrees at 8 bases. Germline V lookup: CDR1 MDHEN, CDR2 SYDVKM. The ends lost 1 base at V and 6 bases at J; junction bases unmatched: 11. This CDR3 spans 16 amino acids. DNA for the CDR3: TGTGCCAGCAGTTTATTTAGCGGGACACCATATACCGAGCAGTACTTC. Protein sequence: CASSLFSGTPYTEQYF.

The chain recombines TRBV28 with TRBJ2-7, with 7 bases matching TRBD1. The J segment lost 0 bases and the V segment lost 7 bases, leaving 6 bases of the junction unmatched. Germline CDR1 and CDR2: MDHEN and SYDVKM. The CDR3 runs to 14 residues. The CDR3 loop reads CASTGTASSYEQYF. DNA of the CDR3: TGTGCCAGCACCGGGACAGCTAGCTCCTACGAGCAGTACTTC. The whole variable domain, remainder taken from reference TRBV28 and TRBJ2-7, is DVKVTQSSRYLVKRTGEKVFLECVQDMDHENMFWYRQDPGLGLRLIYFSYDVKMKEKGDIPEGYSVSREKKERFSLILESASTNQTSMYLCASTGTASSYEQYFGPGTRLTVT.

This clonotype was counted at least ten times. The rearrangement uses TRBV10-1 and TRBJ2-6; D gene ambiguous. There are 16 residues in the CDR3. Trimming removed 4 bases at V and 0 bases at J, with 10 bases between. In germline, CDR1 is WNHNN, CDR2 SYGVQD (reference sequence). CDR3 DNA: TGCGCCAGCAGTGGAAACGGAAGCTCTGGGGCCAACGTCCTGACTTTC. Its protein product is CASSGNGSSGANVLTF.

Ten or more counts support this clonotype. The gene calls are TRBV20-1 and TRBJ2-7; D may be TRBD2 (6 bases). The CDR3 loop spans 14 amino acids. Looked up from germline, CDR1 is DFQATT and CDR2 is SNEGSKA (reference sequence). Trimming removed 5 bases from V and 0 bases from J, with 14 bases in between. The DNA of the CDR3 is TGCAGTGCTTCCCTGGGGGGAACCTCCTACGAGCAGTACTTC. It specifies CSASLGGTSYEQYF.